The source of this TCR beta chain is a study of monozygotic twins with inflammatory bowel disease. The CDR3 has 16 residues. From germline, CDR1 is SGHTA and CDR2 FQGNSA. TCRdb re-analyzed the 5' RACE reads; it lists each CDR3 protein once, without DNA. Its table lists 120,000 to 150,000 distinct CDR3 sequences. This TCR came from a human donor with ulcerative colitis or Crohn's disease, or a healthy co-twin of an affected twin (not recorded which). Material: blood. The V and J genes are TRBV7-2 and TRBJ2-1. CDR3: CASSLALGTSYNEQFF.